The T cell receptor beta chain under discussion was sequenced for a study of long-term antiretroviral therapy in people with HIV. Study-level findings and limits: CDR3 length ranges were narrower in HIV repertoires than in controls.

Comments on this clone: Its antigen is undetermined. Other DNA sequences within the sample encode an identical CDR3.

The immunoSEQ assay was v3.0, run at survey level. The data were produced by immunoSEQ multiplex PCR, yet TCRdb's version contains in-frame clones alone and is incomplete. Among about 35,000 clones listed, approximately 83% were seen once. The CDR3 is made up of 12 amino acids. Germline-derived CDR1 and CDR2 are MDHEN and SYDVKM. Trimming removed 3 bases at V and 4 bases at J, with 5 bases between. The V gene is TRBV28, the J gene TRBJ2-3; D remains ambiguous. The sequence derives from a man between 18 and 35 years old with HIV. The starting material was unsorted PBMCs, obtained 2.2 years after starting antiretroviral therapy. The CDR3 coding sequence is TGTGCCAGCAGTTTCGGCCCAGATACGCAGTATTTT. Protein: CASSFGPDTQYF.